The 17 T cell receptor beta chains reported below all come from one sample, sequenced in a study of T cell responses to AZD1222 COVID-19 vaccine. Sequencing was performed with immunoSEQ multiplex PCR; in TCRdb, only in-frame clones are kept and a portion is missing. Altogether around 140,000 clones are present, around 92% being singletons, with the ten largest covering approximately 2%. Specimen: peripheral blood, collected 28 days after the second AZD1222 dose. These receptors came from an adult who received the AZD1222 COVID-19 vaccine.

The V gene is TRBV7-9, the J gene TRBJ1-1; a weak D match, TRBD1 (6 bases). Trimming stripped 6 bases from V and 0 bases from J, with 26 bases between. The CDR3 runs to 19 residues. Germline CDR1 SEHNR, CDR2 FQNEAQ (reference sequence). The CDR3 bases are TGTGCCAGCAGACCCAAGATCGACAGGAGGGTGGTCATGAACACTGAAGCTTTCTTT. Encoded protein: CASRPKIDRRVVMNTEAFF.

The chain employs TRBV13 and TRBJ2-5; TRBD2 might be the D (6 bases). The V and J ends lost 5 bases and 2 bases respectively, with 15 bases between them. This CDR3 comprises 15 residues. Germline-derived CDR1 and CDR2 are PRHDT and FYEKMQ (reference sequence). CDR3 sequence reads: CASSPGLAPQETQYF. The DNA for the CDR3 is TGTGCCAGCAGCCCCGGTCTAGCGCCTCAAGAGACCCAGTACTTC. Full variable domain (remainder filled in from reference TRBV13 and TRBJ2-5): AAGVIQSPRHLIKEKRETATLKCYPIPRHDTVYWYQQGPGQDPQFLISFYEKMQSDKGSIPDRFSAQQFSDYHSELNMSSLELGDSALYFCASSPGLAPQETQYFGPGTRLLVL.

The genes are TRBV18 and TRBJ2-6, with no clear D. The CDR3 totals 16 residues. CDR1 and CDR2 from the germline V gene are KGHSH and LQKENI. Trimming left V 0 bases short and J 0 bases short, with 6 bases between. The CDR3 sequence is CASSPPGYSGANVLTF. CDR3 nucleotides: TGTGCCAGCTCACCACCCGGATACTCTGGGGCCAACGTCCTGACTTTC.

The CDR3, as DNA: TGTGCCAGCAGCTTAGATCACAAGGCCGGGGAGCTGTTTTTT. It specifies CASSLDHKAGELFF. V gene TRBV11-3 combines with J gene TRBJ2-2, with no clear D. Between the trimmed V and J ends, which lost 0 bases and 6 bases, there was a span of 8 bases. The length of the CDR3 is 14 residues. The germline V gene encodes CDR1 SGHNT and CDR2 YENEEA.

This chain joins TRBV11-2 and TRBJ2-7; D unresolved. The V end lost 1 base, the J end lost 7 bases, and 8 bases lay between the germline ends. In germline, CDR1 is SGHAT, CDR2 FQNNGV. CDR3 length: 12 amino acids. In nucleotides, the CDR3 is TGTGCCAGCAGCTTAGGGTGGGGAGAGCAGTACGTC. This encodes CASSLGWGEQYV.

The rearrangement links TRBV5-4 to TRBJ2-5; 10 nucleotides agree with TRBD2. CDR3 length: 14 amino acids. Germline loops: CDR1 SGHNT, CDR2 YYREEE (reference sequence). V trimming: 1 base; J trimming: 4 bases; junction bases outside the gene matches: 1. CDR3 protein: CASSLWTSGETQYF. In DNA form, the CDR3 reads TGTGCCAGCAGCTTGTGGACTAGCGGAGAGACCCAGTACTTC.

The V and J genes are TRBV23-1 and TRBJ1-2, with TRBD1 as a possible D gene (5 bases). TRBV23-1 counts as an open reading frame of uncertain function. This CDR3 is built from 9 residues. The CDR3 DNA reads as TGCGGACCGTGGGGCGGCTACACCTTC. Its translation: CGPWGGYTF.

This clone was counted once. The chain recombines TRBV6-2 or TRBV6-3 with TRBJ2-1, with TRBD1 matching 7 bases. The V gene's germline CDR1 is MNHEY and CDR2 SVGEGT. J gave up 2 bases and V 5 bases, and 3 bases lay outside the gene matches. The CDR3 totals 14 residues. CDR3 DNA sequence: TGTGCCAGCAGTAGAGGACAGGCCTACAATGAGCAGTTCTTC. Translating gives CASSRGQAYNEQFF.

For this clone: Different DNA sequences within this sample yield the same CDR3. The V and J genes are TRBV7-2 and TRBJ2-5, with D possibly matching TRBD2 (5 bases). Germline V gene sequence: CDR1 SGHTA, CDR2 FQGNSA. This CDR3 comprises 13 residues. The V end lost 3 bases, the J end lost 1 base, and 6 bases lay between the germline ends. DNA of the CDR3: TGTGCCAGCAGCTTGGGAGTCCAAGAGACCCAGTACTTC. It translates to CASSLGVQETQYF.

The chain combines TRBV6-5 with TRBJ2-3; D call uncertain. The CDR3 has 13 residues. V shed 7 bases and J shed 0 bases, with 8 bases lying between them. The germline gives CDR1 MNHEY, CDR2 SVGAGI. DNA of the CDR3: TGTGCCAGCATCTTAGGGAGCACAGATACGCAGTATTTT. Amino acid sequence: CASILGSTDTQYF.

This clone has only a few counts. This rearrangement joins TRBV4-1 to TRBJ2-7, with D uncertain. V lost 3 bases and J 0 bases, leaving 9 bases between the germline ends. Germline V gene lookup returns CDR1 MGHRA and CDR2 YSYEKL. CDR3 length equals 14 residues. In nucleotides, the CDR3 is TGCGCCAGCAGCCAGGCAGAGATCTCCTACGAGCAGTACTTC. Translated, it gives CASSQAEISYEQYF.

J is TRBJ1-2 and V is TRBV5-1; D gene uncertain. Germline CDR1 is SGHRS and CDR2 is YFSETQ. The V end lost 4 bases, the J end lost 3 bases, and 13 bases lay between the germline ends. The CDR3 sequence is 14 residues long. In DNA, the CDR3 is TGCGCCAGCAGCCCGAGCTTGGGGTACTATGGCTACACCTTC. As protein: CASSPSLGYYGYTF.

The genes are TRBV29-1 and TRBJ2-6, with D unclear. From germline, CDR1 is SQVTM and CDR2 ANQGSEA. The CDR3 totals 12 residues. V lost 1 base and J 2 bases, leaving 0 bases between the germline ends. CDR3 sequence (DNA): TGCAGCGTTGAAGCTGGGGCCAACGTCCTGACTTTC. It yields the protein CSVEAGANVLTF.

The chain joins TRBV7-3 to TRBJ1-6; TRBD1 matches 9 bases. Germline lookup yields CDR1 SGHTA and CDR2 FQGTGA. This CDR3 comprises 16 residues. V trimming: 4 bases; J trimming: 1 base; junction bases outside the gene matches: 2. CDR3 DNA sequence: TGTGCCAGCAGCTCGACAGGGGGGTCCTATAATTCACCCCTCCACTTT. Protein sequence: CASSSTGGSYNSPLHF.

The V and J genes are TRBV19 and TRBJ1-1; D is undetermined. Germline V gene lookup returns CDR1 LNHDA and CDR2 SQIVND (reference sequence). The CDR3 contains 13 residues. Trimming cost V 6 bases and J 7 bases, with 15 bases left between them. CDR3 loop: CASRVGGIGEAFF. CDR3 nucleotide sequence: TGTGCCAGTAGAGTCGGAGGGATTGGTGAAGCTTTCTTT.

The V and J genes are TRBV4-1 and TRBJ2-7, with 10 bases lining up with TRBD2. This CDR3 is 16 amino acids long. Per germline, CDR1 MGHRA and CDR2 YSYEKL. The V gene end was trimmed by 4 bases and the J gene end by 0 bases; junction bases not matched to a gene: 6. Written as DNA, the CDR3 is TGCGCCAGCAGCCTCCTAGCGGGGGCTAGCTCCTACGAGCAGTACTTC. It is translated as CASSLLAGASSYEQYF.

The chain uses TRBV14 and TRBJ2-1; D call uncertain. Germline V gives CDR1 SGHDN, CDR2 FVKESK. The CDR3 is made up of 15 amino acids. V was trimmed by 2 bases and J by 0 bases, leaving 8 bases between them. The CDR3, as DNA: TGTGCCAGCAGCCAAAATCTCCTCTCCTACAATGAGCAGTTCTTC. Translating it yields CASSQNLLSYNEQFF.